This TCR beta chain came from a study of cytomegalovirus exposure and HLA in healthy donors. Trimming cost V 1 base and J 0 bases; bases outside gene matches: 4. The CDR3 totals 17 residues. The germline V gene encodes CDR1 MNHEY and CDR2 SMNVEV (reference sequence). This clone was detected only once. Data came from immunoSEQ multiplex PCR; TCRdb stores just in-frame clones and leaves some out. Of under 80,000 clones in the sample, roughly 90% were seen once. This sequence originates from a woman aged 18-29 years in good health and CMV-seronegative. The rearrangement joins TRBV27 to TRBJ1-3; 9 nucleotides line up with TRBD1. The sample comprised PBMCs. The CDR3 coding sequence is TGTGCCAGCAGTTTATTTGGGACAGGGACCTCTGGAAACACCATATATTTT. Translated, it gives CASSLFGTGTSGNTIYF.